Listed below are T cell receptor beta chains from one sample, sequenced in a study of OX40 agonist ivuxolimab in advanced cancers. Sequencing used immunoSEQ multiplex PCR; TCRdb keeps in-frame clones, though not all of them. Of about 79,000 clones in the sample, 85% to 95% are singletons; the top ten hold 8% to 13%. Sequences were derived from CD4+ or CD8+ T cells sorted from blood, sampled in a trial of the OX40 agonist ivuxolimab. These receptor sequences come from an adult with an advanced solid tumor such as melanoma, head and neck, liver or kidney cancer. CDR3s include the opening cysteine and the closing phenylalanine or tryptophan. Fields, in order: D gene, V gene, J gene, CDR3 protein. A D gene is named only where the DNA matches it firmly.

>NA|TRBV4-2|TRBJ2-2
CASSPDWRGAGELFF
>NA|TRBV4-3|TRBJ2-1
CASSQDPRDGEYNEQFF
>NA|TRBV11-2|TRBJ2-7
CASSSGGTWEQYF
>NA|TRBV12-2|TRBJ1-1
CASRAPSREVNTEAFF
>NA|TRBV5-1|TRBJ2-2
CASSLEGGPNTGELFF
>NA|TRBV7-9|TRBJ1-5
CASSFSGSPADQPQHF
>NA|TRBV7-9|TRBJ1-2
CASSLGGTGTFHGYTF
>NA|TRBV5-6|TRBJ2-7
CASSSPPYEQYF
>TRBD1|TRBV4-1|TRBJ2-5
CASSQWGPGQQQETQYF
>NA|TRBV27|TRBJ2-1
CASSKPTREDNEQFF
>TRBD2|TRBV5-6|TRBJ2-2
CASSQNLAAGELFF
>NA|TRBV5-6|TRBJ1-2
CASSLLRGLGIYGYTF
>NA|TRBV10-2|TRBJ1-2
CASIPGANYGYTF
>NA|TRBV2|TRBJ2-3
CAGRGGTDTQYF
>TRBD1|TRBV5-1|TRBJ2-7
CASSLQGDYEQYF
>TRBD1|TRBV19|TRBJ2-7
CASSIGTAYEQYF
>NA|TRBV6-5|TRBJ1-2
CASSYSGALGGYTF
>NA|TRBV11-2|TRBJ2-1
CASSLGAGSNEQFF
>TRBD2|TRBV5-6|TRBJ2-1
CASSWGTSGGLDEQFF
>TRBD1|TRBV7-3|TRBJ2-7
CASSLWGPGSQGVEQYF
>NA|TRBV10-2|TRBJ1-2
CASRSRDDYGYTF
>NA|TRBV7-9|TRBJ1-4
CATYGGPANEKLFF
>TRBD1|TRBV7-8|TRBJ2-5
CASSSSGTGGVGLQETQYF
>NA|TRBV7-9|TRBJ2-3
CASSLRGLTDTQYF
>NA|TRBV4-1|TRBJ2-5
CASSQDWETQYF
>TRBD1|TRBV4-1|TRBJ1-1
CASSHATGATEAFF
>TRBD2|TRBV6-4|TRBJ2-1
CASSESGGANEQFF
>NA|TRBV11-2|TRBJ2-7
CASSLPGDFYEQYF
>NA|TRBV7-2|TRBJ2-7
CASSLALVGTPYEQYF
>TRBD2|TRBV7-8|TRBJ2-1
CASSPPSGGSYNEQFF
>NA|TRBV29-1|TRBJ2-2
CSVLELDTGELFF
>NA|TRBV12-5|TRBJ2-4
CASGLSRWGANIQYF
>NA|TRBV9|TRBJ2-7
CASSPPGGLYEQYF
>NA|TRBV9|TRBJ1-5
CASSVGVGRPQHF
>NA|TRBV2|TRBJ1-2
CASSVGRNYGYTF
>TRBD2|TRBV7-8|TRBJ2-5
CASSPGLLSQETQYF
>NA|TRBV4-1|TRBJ1-4
CASSPFGNEKLFF
>NA|TRBV11-2|TRBJ2-7
CASSPGTDYEQYF
>TRBD1|TRBV5-4|TRBJ2-1
CASSPGQNLDEQFF
>NA|TRBV10-1|TRBJ2-7
CASSEGLSSEQYF
>TRBD1|TRBV7-9|TRBJ1-1
CASSSPDRAATEAFF
>TRBD2|TRBV6-4|TRBJ2-1
CASSDIAGGLDEQFF
>TRBD1|TRBV5-1|TRBJ2-2
CASSWDREGDTGELFF
>TRBD1|TRBV30|TRBJ2-1
CAWSYVFQGDEQFF
>NA|TRBV7-8|TRBJ2-7
CASSLAGWGYQTYEQYF